This T cell receptor beta chain was recorded in a study of shared clonotypes between healthy human individuals. Unmatched junction bases numbered 12, after V lost 4 bases and J lost 5 bases. Germline CDR1 is SGHNT and CDR2 is YYREEE (reference sequence). This CDR3 contains 16 residues. Data came from immunoSEQ multiplex PCR; TCRdb stores just in-frame clones and leaves some out. The data contain over a million clones, approximately 98.5% of them singletons. This clone occurred once. V gene TRBV5-4 combines with J gene TRBJ2-5; TRBD2 aligns across 9 bases. This TCR derives from a man aged 25 to 40 in good health. Sequencing was performed on naive CD4+ T cells sorted from blood. This sample's subset: CD45RA+ positively selected. The CDR3 here is CASSLSGGRALETQYF. The DNA for the CDR3 is TGTGCCAGCAGCCTATCTGGCGGGAGGGCCCTGGAGACCCAGTACTTC.